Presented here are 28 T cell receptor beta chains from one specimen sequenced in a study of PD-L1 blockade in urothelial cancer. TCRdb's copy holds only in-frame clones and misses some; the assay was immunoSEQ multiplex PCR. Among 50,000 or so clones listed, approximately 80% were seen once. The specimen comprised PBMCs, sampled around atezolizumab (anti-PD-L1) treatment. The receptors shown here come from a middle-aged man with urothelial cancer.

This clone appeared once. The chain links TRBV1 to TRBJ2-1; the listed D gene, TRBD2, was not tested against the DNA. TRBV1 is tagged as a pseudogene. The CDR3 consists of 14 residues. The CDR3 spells CTSRGGRRKNEQFF. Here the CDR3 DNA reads TGCACCAGCAGGGGGGGAAGAAGAAAAAATGAGCAGTTCTTC.

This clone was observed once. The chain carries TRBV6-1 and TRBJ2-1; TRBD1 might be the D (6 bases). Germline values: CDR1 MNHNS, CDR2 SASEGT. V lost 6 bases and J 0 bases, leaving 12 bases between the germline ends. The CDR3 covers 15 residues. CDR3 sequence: CASRWDMSSYNEQFF. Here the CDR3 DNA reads TGTGCCAGCAGGTGGGACATGAGCTCCTACAATGAGCAGTTCTTC.

The CDR3 DNA is TGTGCCAGCAGTTACTTCAGGGGCTCGAATCAGCCCCAGCATTTT. Its translation: CASSYFRGSNQPQHF. This sequence joins TRBV6-5 and TRBJ1-5; tentative D call: TRBD1 (6 bases). Trimming stripped 1 base from V and 4 bases from J, with 11 bases between. Germline V gene sequence: CDR1 MNHEY, CDR2 SVGAGI. CDR3 length: 15 amino acids.

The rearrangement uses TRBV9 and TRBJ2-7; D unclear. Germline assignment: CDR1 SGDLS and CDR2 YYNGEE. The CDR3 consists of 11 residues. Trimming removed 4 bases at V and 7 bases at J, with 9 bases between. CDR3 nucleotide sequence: TGTGCCAGCAGCTCCCAGGTTGAGCAGTACTTC. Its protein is CASSSQVEQYF.

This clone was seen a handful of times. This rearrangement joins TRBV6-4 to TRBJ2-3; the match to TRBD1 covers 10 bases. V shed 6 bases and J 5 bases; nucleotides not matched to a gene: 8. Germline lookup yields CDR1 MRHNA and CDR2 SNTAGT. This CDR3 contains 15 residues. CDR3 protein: CASSTGTGEGDTQYF. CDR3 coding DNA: TGTGCCAGCAGCACCGGGACAGGGGAGGGAGATACGCAGTATTTT.

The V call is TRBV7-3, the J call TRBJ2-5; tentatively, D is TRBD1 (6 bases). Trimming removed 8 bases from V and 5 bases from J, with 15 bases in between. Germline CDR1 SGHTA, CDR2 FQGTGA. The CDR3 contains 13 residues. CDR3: CASGQGSSETQYF. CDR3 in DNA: TGTGCCAGCGGGCAGGGGTCGAGCGAGACCCAGTACTTC.

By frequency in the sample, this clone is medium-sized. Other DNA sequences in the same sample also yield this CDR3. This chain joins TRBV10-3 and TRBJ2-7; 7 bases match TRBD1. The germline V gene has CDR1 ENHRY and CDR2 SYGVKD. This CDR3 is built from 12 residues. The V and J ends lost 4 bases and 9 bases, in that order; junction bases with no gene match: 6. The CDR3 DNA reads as TGTGCCATCAGTGGCACAGGGGATGCGCAGTACTTC. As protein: CAISGTGDAQYF.

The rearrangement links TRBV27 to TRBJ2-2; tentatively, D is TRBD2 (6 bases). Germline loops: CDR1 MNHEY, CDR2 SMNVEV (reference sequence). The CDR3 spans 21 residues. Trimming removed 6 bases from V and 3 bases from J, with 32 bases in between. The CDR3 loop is CASRRLLATHLFSPDTGELFF. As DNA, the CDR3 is TGTGCCAGCAGGAGACTGCTAGCGACCCACCTTTTTTCCCCAGACACCGGGGAGCTGTTTTTT.

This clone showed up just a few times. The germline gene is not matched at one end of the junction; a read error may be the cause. The CDR3 sequence: CASSRLAGGLQGETQYF. In DNA, the CDR3 is TGTGCTAGCAGCCGACTAGCGGGAGGGCTTCAGGGAGAGACCCAGTACTTC. This sequence joins TRBV7-7 and TRBJ2-5, with 14 bases identical to TRBD2. This CDR3 spans 17 amino acids. Looked up from germline, CDR1 is SSHAT and CDR2 is FNYEAQ (reference sequence). Filled out from reference TRBV7-7 and TRBJ2-5, the complete variable domain reads GAGVSQSPRYKVTKRGQDVTLRCDPISSHATLYWYQQALGQGPEFLTYFNYEAQPDKSGLPSDRFSAERPEGSISTLTIQRTEQRDSAMYRCASSRLAGGLQGETQYFGPGTRLLVL.

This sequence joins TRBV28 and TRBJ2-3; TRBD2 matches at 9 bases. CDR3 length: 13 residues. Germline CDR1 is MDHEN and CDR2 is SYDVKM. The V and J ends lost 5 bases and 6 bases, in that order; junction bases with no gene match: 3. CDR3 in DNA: TGTGCCAGCAGTGACGGACTAGCGGATACGCAGTATTTT. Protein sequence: CASSDGLADTQYF.

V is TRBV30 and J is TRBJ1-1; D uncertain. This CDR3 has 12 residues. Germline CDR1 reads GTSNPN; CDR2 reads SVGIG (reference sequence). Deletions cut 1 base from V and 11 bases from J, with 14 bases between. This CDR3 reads CAWSGRTRRAFF. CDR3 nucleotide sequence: TGTGCCTGGAGTGGCAGGACCAGGAGGGCTTTCTTT. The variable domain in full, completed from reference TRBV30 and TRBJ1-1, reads SQTIHQWPATLVQPVGSPLSLECTVEGTSNPNLYWYRQAAGRGLQLLFYSVGIGQISSEVPQNLSASRPQDRQFILSSKKLLLSDSGFYLCAWSGRTRRAFFGQGTRLTVV.

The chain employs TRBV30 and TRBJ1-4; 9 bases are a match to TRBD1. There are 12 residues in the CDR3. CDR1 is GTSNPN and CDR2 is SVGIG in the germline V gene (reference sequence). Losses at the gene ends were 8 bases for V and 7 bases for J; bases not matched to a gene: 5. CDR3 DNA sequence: TGTGCCGCAAGGACAGGGGTTGAAAAACTGTTTTTT. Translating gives CAARTGVEKLFF. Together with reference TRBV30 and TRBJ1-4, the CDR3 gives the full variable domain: SQTIHQWPATLVQPVGSPLSLECTVEGTSNPNLYWYRQAAGRGLQLLFYSVGIGQISSEVPQNLSASRPQDRQFILSSKKLLLSDSGFYLCAARTGVEKLFFGSGTQLSVL.

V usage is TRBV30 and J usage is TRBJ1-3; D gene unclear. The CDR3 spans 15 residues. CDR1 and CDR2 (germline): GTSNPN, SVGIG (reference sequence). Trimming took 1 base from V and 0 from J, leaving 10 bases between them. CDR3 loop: CAWSGVRVSGNTIYF. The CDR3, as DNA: TGTGCCTGGAGTGGTGTCCGGGTCTCTGGAAACACCATATATTTT.

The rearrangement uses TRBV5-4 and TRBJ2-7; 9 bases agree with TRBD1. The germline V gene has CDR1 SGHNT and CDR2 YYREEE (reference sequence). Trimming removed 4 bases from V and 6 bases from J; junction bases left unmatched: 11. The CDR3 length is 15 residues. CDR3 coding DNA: TGTGCCAGCAGCATGGGACAGGGAGGACCAGCCGAGCAGTACTTC. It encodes CASSMGQGGPAEQYF.

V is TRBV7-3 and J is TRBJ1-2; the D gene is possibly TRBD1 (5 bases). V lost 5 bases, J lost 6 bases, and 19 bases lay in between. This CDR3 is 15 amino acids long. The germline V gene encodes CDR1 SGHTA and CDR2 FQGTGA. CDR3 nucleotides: TGTGCCAGCAGCCCCTCCCGGGGCGGGGTGGATGGCTACACCTTC. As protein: CASSPSRGGVDGYTF.

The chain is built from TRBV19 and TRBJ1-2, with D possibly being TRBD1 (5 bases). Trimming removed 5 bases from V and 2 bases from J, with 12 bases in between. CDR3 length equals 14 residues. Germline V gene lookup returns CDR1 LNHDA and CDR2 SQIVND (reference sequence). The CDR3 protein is CASSLGGTNYGYTF. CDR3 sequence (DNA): TGTGCCAGTAGTCTCGGCGGGACCAACTATGGCTACACCTTC.

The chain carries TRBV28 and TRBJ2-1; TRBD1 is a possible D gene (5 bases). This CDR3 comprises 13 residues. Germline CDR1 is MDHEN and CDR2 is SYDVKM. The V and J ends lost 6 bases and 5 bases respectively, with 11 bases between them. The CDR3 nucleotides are TGTGCCAGCAGCTACAGGCTTCACAATGAGCAGTTCTTC. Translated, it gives CASSYRLHNEQFF.

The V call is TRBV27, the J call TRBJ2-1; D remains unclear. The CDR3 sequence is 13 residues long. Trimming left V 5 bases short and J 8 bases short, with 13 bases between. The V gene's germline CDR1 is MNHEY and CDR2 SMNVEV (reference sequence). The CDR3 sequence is CASSDAVLDEQFF. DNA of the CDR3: TGTGCCAGCAGTGATGCGGTACTTGATGAGCAGTTCTTC.

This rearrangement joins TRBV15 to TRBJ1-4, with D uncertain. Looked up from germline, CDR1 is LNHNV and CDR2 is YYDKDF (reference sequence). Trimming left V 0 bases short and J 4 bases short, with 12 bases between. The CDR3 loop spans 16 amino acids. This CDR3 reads CATSRDRAGINEKLFF. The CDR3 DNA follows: TGTGCCACCAGCAGAGATCGGGCGGGGATTAATGAAAAACTGTTTTTT.

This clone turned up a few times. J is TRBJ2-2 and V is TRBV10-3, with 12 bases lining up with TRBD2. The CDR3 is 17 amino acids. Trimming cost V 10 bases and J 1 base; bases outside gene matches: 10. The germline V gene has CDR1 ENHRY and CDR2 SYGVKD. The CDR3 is CATGLAGDPGNTGELFF. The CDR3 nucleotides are TGTGCCACGGGACTAGCGGGTGATCCAGGGAACACCGGGGAGCTGTTTTTT.

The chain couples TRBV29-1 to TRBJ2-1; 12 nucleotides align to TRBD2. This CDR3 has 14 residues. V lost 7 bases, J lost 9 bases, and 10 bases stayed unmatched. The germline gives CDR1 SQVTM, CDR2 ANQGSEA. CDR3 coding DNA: TGCAGCGGGAGACTAGCGGGAGCTTTAGGTGAGCAGTTCTTC. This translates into CSGRLAGALGEQFF.

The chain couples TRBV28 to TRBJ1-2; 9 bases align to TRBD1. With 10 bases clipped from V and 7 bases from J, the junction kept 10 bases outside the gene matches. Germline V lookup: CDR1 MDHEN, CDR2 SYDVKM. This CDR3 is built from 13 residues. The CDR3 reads CAIPGQGSSGYTF. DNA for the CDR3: TGTGCCATCCCGGGACAGGGTTCCAGTGGCTACACCTTC.

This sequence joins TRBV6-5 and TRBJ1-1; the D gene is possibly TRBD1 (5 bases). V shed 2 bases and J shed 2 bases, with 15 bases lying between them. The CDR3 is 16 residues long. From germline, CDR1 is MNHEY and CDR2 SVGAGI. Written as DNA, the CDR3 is TGTGCCAGCAGTTACGGGCGGACGGGGGGTAACACTGAAGCTTTCTTT. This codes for CASSYGRTGGNTEAFF.

This chain's CDR3 is CASSSLPTGGNQPQHF. CDR3 nucleotides: TGTGCCAGCAGCTCCCTCCCGACAGGGGGAAATCAGCCCCAGCATTTT. The J gene is TRBJ1-5, the V gene TRBV7-2; 9 bases align to TRBD1. V lost 4 bases to trimming and J lost 4 bases; unmatched junction nucleotides: 8. This CDR3 is built from 16 residues. Per germline, CDR1 SGHTA and CDR2 FQGNSA.

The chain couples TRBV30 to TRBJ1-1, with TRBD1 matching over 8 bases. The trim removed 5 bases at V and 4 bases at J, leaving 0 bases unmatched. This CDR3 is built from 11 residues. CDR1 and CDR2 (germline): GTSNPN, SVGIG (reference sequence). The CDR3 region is CAWQGATEAFF. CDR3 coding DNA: TGTGCCTGGCAGGGGGCCACTGAAGCTTTCTTT.

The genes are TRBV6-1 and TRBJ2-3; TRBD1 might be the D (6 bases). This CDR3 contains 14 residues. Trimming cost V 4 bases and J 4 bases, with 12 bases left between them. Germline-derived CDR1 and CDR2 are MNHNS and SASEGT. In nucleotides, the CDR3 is TGTGCCAGCAGTGCCCCGACAGGACCAGATACGCAGTATTTT. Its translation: CASSAPTGPDTQYF.

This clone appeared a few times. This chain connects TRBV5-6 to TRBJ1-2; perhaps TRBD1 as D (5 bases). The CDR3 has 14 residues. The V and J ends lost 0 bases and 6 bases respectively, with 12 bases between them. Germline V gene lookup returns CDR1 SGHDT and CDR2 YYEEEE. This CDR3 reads CASSLVGAHDGYTF. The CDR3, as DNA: TGTGCCAGCAGCTTGGTAGGGGCGCACGATGGCTACACCTTC.

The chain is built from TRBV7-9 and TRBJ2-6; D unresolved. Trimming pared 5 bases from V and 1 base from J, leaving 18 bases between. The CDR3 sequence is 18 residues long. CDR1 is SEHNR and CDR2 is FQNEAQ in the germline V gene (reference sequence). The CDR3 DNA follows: TGTGCCAGCAGCCACGGATCTGGCGGCCTGTCTGGGGCCAACGTCCTGACTTTC. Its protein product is CASSHGSGGLSGANVLTF.